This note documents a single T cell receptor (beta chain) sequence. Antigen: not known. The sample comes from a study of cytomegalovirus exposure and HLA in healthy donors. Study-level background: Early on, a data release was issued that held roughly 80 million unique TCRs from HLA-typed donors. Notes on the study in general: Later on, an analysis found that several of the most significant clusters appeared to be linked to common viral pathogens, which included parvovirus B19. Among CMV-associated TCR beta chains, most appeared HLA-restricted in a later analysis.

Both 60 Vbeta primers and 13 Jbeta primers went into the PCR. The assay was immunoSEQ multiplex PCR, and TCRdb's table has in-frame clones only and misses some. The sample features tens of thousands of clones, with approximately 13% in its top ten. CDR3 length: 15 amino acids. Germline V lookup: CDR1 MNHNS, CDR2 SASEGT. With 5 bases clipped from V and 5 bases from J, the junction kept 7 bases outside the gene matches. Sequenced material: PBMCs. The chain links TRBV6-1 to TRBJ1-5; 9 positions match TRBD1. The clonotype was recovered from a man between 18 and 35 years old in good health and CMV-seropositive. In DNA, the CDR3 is TGTGCCAGCAGTCCACAACAGGGGGCGCATCAGCCCCAGCATTTT. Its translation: CASSPQQGAHQPQHF.